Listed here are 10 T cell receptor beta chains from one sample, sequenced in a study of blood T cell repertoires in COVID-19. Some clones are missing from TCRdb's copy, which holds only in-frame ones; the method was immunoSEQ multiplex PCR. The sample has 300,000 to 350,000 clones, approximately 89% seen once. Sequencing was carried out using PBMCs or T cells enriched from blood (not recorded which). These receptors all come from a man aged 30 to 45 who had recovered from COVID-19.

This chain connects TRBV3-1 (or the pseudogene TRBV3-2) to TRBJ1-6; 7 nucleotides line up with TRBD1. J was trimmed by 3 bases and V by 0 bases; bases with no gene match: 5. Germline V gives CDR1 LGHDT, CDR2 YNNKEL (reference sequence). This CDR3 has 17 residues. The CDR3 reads CASSQENRGYYNSPLHF. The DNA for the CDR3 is TGTGCCAGCAGCCAAGAAAACAGGGGCTACTATAATTCACCCCTCCACTTT.

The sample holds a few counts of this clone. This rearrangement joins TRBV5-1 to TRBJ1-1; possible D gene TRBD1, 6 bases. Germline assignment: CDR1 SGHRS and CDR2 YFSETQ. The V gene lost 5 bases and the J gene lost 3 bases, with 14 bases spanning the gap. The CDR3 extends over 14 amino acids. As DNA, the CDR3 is TGCGCCAGCAGTTTTTTACAGGGACACACTGAAGCTTTCTTT. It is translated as CASSFLQGHTEAFF.

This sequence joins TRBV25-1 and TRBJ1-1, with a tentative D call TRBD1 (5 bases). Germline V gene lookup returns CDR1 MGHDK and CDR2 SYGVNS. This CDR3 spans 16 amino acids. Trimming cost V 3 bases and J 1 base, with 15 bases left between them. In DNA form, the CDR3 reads TGTGCCAGCAGTGACCACTTCGACAGAGAGAACACTGAAGCTTTCTTT. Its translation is CASSDHFDRENTEAFF. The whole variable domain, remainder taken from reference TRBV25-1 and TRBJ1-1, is EADIYQTPRYLVIGTGKKITLECSQTMGHDKMYWYQQDPGMELHLIHYSYGVNSTEKGDLSSESTVSRIRTEHFPLTLESARPSHTSQYLCASSDHFDRENTEAFFGQGTRLTVV.

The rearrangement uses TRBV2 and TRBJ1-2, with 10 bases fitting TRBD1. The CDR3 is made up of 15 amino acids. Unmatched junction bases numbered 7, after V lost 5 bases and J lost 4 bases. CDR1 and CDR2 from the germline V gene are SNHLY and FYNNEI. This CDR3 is CASSKGDRGLYGYTF. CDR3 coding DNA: TGTGCCAGCAGTAAAGGAGACAGGGGGCTCTATGGCTACACCTTC.

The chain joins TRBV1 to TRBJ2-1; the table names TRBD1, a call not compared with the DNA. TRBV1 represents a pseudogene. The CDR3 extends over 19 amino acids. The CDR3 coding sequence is TGCACCAGCAGCCACGGCAACAGACAGGACAGAAGGGCCTACAATGAGCAGTTCTTC. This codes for CTSSHGNRQDRRAYNEQFF.

CDR3 loop: CASSPSALEANYGYTF. The CDR3, as DNA: TGCGCCAGCAGCCCTTCCGCGTTAGAGGCTAACTATGGCTACACCTTC. The chain links TRBV5-1 to TRBJ1-2; D uncertain. The ends were cut back, 4 bases at V and 0 bases at J, with 16 bases in the middle. The CDR3 totals 16 residues. Germline CDR1 SGHRS, CDR2 YFSETQ.

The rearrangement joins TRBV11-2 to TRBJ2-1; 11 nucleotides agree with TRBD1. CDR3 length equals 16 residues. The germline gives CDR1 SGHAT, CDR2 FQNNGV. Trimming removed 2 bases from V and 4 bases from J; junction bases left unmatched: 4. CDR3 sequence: CASSLRTGGYYNEQFF. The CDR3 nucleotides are TGTGCCAGCAGCTTACGGACAGGGGGCTATTACAATGAGCAGTTCTTC.

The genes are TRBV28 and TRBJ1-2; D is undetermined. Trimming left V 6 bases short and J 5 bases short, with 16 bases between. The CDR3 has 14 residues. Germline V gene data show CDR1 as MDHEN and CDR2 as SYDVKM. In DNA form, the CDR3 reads TGTGCCAGCAGCCCCTCGGTCAGGCTATATGGCTACACCTTC. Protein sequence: CASSPSVRLYGYTF.

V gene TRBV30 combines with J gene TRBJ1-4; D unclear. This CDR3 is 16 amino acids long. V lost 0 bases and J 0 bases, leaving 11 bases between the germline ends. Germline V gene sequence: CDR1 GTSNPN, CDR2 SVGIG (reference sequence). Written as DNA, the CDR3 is TGTGCCTGGAGTGTAGGCGGAGGAACAACTAATGAAAAACTGTTTTTT. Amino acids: CAWSVGGGTTNEKLFF. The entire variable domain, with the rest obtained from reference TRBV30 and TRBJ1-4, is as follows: SQTIHQWPATLVQPVGSPLSLECTVEGTSNPNLYWYRQAAGRGLQLLFYSVGIGQISSEVPQNLSASRPQDRQFILSSKKLLLSDSGFYLCAWSVGGGTTNEKLFFGSGTQLSVL.

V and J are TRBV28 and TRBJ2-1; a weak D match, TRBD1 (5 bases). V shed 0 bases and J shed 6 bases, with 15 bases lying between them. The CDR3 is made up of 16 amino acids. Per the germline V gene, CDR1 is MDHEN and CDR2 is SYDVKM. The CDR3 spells CASSLWAQGRGNEQFF. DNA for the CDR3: TGTGCCAGCAGTTTATGGGCCCAGGGTCGCGGCAATGAGCAGTTCTTC.